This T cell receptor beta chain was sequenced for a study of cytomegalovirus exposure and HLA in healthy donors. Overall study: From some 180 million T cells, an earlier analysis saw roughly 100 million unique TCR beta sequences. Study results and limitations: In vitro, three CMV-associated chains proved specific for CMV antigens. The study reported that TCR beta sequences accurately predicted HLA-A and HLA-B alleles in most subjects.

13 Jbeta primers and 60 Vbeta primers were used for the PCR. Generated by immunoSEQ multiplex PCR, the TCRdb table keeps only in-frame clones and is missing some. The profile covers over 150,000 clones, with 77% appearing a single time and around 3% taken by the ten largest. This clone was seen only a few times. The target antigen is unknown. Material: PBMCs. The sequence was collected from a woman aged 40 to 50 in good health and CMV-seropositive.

In DNA form, the CDR3 reads TGTGCCAGCAGTGCACCTAGCGGGGGGGCCCAGGAGACCCAGTACTTC. It encodes CASSAPSGGAQETQYF. The gene calls are TRBV6-1 and TRBJ2-5; the match to TRBD2 covers 12 bases. Germline V CDR1 and CDR2: MNHNS, SASEGT. The length of the CDR3 is 16 residues. V gave up 4 bases and J gave up 5 bases; unmatched junction bases: 8.